This T cell receptor (beta chain) was identified during a study of T-cell memory formation after mild COVID-19. Notes on the study in general: Among clones peaking at day 37 in the second wave, SARS-CoV-2 specificity remained unconfirmed. The finding that pre-infection memory included some responding clones suggested that cross-reactive memory joined.

The TCR alpha and TCR beta cDNA libraries, bearing sample barcodes and UMIs, were generated by 5'RACE using constant-segment primers. TCRdb used MiXCR to reprocess the 5' RACE reads, holding one entry per CDR3 protein. The repertoire holds approximately 100,000 distinct CDR3 sequences, with around 11% as singletons. The germline V gene has CDR1 SGHRS and CDR2 YFSETQ. This CDR3 region has 15 residues. The J segment lost 2 bases and the V segment lost 4 bases, leaving 8 bases of the junction unmatched. This clonotype was seen at least ten times. Its antigen is not identified. This sequence was found in an adult woman who had mild COVID-19 (a few samples of this study predate the infection). Cell type and time point are not known. Sequencing was done on a sample of PBMCs or a T cell subset sorted from them (not recorded which). The chain has TRBV5-1 and TRBJ2-7, with 8 bases aligning to TRBD1. The CDR3 nucleotides are TGCGCCAGCAGCACCGGACAGGGTACACCCTACGAGCAGTACTTC. It encodes CASSTGQGTPYEQYF. Combining the CDR3 with reference TRBV5-1 and TRBJ2-7 gives the whole variable domain KAGVTQTPRYLIKTRGQQVTLSCSPISGHRSVSWYQQTPGQGLQFLFEYFSETQRNKGNFPGRFSGRQFSNSRSEMNVSTLELGDSALYLCASSTGQGTPYEQYFGPGTRLTVT.